This paragraph covers one T cell receptor beta chain sequence. This sample is drawn from a study of blood T cell repertoires in COVID-19. In the authors' methods: The assay estimated nucleated cells by amplifying reference gene primers. Clones were sequenced by immunoSEQ multiplex PCR, and TCRdb holds only the in-frame ones, with some missing. Clone size and V and J calls were adopted from that table, with D and trimming inferred from the DNA. Altogether about 76,000 clones are present, around 74% being singletons, with the ten largest covering around 20%. The CDR3 has 14 amino acids. V lost 2 bases and J lost 5, with 11 bases in between. Germline values: CDR1 KGHDR, CDR2 SFDVKD.

The specimen sequenced was peripheral blood. The sequence came from a man aged 70 or older with acute or convalescent COVID-19. The chain employs TRBV24-1 and TRBJ2-5; TRBD2 might be the D (5 bases). CDR3 sequence (DNA): TGTGCCACCAGTGATTCCTCGACGGGGGAGACCCAGTACTTC. It translates to CATSDSSTGETQYF.